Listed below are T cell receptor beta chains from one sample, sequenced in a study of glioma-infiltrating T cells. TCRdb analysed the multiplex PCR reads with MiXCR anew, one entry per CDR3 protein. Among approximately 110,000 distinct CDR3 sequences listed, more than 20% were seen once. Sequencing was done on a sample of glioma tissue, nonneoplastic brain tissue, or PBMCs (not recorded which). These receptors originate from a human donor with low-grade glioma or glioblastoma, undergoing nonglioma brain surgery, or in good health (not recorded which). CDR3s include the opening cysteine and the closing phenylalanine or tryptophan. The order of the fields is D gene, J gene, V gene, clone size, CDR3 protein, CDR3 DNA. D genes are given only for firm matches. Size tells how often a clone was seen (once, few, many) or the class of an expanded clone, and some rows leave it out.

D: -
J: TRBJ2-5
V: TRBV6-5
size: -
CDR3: CASAYSAGLNF
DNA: TGTGCCAGCGCTTACTCGGCTGGACTTAACTTC

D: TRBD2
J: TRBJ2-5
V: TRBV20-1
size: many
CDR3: CSARYLFPSGRLQETQYF
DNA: TGCAGTGCTAGATATCTTTTCCCCAGCGGGAGGCTTCAAGAGACCCAGTACTTC

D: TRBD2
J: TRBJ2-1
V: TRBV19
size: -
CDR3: CASRRLAGLSSYNEQFF
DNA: TGTGCCAGTAGAAGACTAGCGGGACTTAGCTCCTACAATGAGCAGTTCTTC

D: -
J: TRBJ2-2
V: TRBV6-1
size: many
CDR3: CASSPPTNTGELFF
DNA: TGTGCCAGCAGTCCCCCCACGAACACCGGGGAGCTGTTTTTT

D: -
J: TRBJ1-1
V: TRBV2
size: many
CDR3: CATSEGPEAFF
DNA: TGTGCCACTTCGGAGGGCCCTGAAGCTTTCTTT

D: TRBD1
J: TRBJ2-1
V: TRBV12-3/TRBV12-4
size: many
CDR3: CASSADREPNEQFF
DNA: TGTGCCAGCAGTGCAGACAGGGAGCCCAATGAGCAGTTCTTC

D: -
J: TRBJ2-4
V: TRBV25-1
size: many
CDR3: CASSPSRNLQNIQYF
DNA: TGTGCCAGCAGCCCTTCTAGGAATCTCCAAAACATTCAGTACTTC

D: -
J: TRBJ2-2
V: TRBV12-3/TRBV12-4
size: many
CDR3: CASSLGAGTGELFF
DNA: TGTGCCAGCAGTTTAGGAGCCGGCACCGGGGAGCTGTTTTTT

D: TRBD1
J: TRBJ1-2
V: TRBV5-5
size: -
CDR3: CASSETHRGTGYGYTF
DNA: TGTGCCAGCAGCGAAACCCACAGGGGAACGGGCTATGGCTACACCTTC

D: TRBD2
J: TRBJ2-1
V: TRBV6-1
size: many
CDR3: CASRARGYLTYNEQFF
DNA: TGTGCCAGCAGGGCGCGGGGGTATCTCACCTACAATGAGCAGTTCTTC

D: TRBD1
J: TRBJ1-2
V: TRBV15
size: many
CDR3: CATSRNRQGAGYTF
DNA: TGTGCCACCAGCAGAAACCGACAGGGAGCGGGCTACACCTTC

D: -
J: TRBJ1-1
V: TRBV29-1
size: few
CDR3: CSVRLEANTEAFF
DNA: TGCAGCGTCCGTCTAGAGGCGAACACTGAAGCTTTCTTT

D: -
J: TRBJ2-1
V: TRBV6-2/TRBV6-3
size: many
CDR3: CASSYQTGYNEQFF
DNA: TGTGCCAGCAGTTACCAAACGGGCTACAATGAGCAGTTCTTC

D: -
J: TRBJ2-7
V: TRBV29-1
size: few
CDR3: CSVAGRAGHEQYF
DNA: TGCAGCGTTGCGGGCAGGGCTGGCCACGAGCAGTACTTC

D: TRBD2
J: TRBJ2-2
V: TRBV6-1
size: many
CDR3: CAWWLERERTGELFF
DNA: TGTGCCTGGTGGCTTGAGCGGGAGCGGACCGGGGAGCTGTTTTTT

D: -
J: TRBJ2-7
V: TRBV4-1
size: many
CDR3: CASSHPGGNEQYF
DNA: TGCGCCAGCAGCCACCCAGGAGGGAACGAGCAGTACTTC

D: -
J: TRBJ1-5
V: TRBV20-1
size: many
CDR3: CSARVGGPSQPQHF
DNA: TGCAGTGCTAGAGTGGGGGGGCCGAGTCAGCCCCAGCATTTT

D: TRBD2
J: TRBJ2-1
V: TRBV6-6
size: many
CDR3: CASSYPPVGLVSASSYNEQFF
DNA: TGTGCCAGCAGTTACCCCCCCGTGGGACTAGTTTCCGCGAGCTCCTACAATGAGCAGTTCTTC

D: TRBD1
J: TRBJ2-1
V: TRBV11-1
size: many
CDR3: CASTRQGLGEQFF
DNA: TGTGCCAGCACCCGACAGGGTTTGGGAGAGCAGTTCTTC

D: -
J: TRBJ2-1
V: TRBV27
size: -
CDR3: CASSLDVDEQFF
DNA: TGTGCCAGCAGTTTAGACGTGGATGAGCAGTTCTTC

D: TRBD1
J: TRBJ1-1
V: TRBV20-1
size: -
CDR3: CSAPRQGARGRSTEALF
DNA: TGCAGTGCTCCGAGACAGGGGGCAAGGGGGAGAAGCACTGAAGCTCTCTTT

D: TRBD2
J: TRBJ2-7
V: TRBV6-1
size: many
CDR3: CASGAGTSGSYEQYF
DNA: TGTGCCAGCGGCGCGGGAACTAGCGGTTCCTACGAGCAGTACTTC

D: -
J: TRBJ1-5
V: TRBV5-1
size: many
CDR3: CASSRDGSNQPQHF
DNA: TGCGCCAGCAGTAGGGACGGTAGCAATCAGCCCCAGCATTTT

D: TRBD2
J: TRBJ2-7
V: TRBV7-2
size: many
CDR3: CASSLRGTSGSNEQYF
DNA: TGTGCCAGCAGCTTGAGAGGGACTAGCGGGAGTAACGAGCAGTACTTC

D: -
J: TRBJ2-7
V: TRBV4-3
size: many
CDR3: CASSAMLNTYEQYF
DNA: TGCGCCAGCAGCGCTATGCTTAACACCTACGAGCAGTACTTC

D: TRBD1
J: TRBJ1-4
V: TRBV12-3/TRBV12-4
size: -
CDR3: CAGSLGPIGTGDEKLFF
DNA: TGTGCCGGCAGTTTAGGCCCGATAGGGACAGGGGATGAAAAACTGTTTTTT

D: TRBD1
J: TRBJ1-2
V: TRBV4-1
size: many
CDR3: CASSQGGQGGYGYTF
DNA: TGCGCCAGCAGCCAAGGAGGACAGGGAGGATATGGCTACACCTTC